Sequencing of this T cell receptor (beta chain) was carried out in a study of cytomegalovirus exposure and HLA in healthy donors. Study background: A subsequent analysis reported that the roughly 120 validation repertoires were produced on the same platform that had also been used for the 666 first-cohort repertoires.

Study results and caveats: Reported results showed that the classifier diagnosed cytomegalovirus status with high specificity and sensitivity. The study labeled fewer than 200 TCR beta chains cytomegalovirus-associated.

This CDR3 has 14 amino acids. Looked up from germline, CDR1 is SNHLY and CDR2 is FYNNEI. With 8 bases clipped from V and 0 bases from J, the junction kept 5 bases outside the gene matches. Profiling relied on immunoSEQ multiplex PCR, and the TCRdb table lists in-frame clones only, not all of them. The data contain around 150,000 clones, 86% of them singletons. Of note for this clone: Its cognate antigen is unknown.

Sequenced sample: PBMCs. The rearrangement links TRBV2 to TRBJ2-3, with 7 bases identical to TRBD1. The clonotype was recovered from a woman aged 18-29 years in good health and CMV-seronegative. CDR3: CASLRDSSTDTQYF. The CDR3 DNA sequence: TGTGCCAGCCTCCGGGACAGCAGCACAGATACGCAGTATTTT.